These 25 T cell receptor beta chains share one sample of origin, sequenced in a study of shared clonotypes between healthy human individuals (TCRdb year 2020). Libraries were constructed by the immunoSEQ multiplex PCR assay. Here the immuneACCESS table is served through TCRdb, limited to in-frame sequences with V and J called. Missing clones are a known gap in these copies; in checked studies unresolved V genes cover under half, and the rest lacks a known reason. The sample table holds under 2.5 million clones, of which around 90% were seen once. The ten largest clones represent approximately 0.4% of the sample. Sample: naive CD4+ T cells from PBMCs. The cell subset or site tag for this specimen amounts to: CD45RA+ positively selected. These receptor sequences come from a man younger than 30 in good health. Some clones in this sample may be carry-over from other donors' samples.

The chain's CDR3 is CASSFPLLAGEQYF. The CDR3 region has the DNA TGTGCCAGCAGCTTTCCCCTACTAGCGGGCGAGCAGTACTTC. The J gene is TRBJ2-7, the V gene TRBV7-2, with 9 bases lining up with TRBD2. CDR1 SGHTA and CDR2 FQGNSA come from the germline V gene. The CDR3 has 14 residues. Losses at the gene ends were 3 bases for V and 6 bases for J; bases not matched to a gene: 6.

V is TRBV11-3 and J is TRBJ2-5, with 14 bases fitting TRBD2. There are 16 residues in the CDR3. Losses at the gene ends were 1 base for V and 5 bases for J; bases not matched to a gene: 3. Germline V lookup: CDR1 SGHNT, CDR2 YENEEA. In nucleotides, the CDR3 is TGTGCCAGCAGCTTAGGACTAGCGGGAGGGTCTGAGACCCAGTACTTC. Encoded protein: CASSLGLAGGSETQYF.

The rearrangement joins TRBV30 to TRBJ2-1; TRBD1 aligns across 9 bases. The CDR3 is made up of 14 amino acids. Germline V gene sequence: CDR1 GTSNPN, CDR2 SVGIG (reference sequence). V was clipped by 2 bases and J by 10 bases; unmatched bases: 9. In DNA form, the CDR3 reads TGTGCCTGGAGTCGACGACAGGGGGTCAGGGAGCAGTTCTTC. It specifies CAWSRRQGVREQFF.

This rearrangement joins TRBV7-2 to TRBJ1-1; D perhaps matches TRBD1 (6 bases). This CDR3 comprises 18 residues. Per germline, CDR1 SGHTA and CDR2 FQGNSA. V was clipped by 1 base and J by 0 bases, with 18 bases between them. The CDR3 DNA reads TGTGCCAGCAGCTTAGGAGGGTGGCAGGGGAAGGTGAACACTGAAGCTTTCTTT. It is translated as CASSLGGWQGKVNTEAFF.

V gene TRBV9 combines with J gene TRBJ2-7, with TRBD1 matching over 7 bases. The CDR3 contains 19 residues. The V gene's germline CDR1 is SGDLS and CDR2 YYNGEE. The V segment lost 3 bases and the J segment 7 bases; nucleotides outside the gene matches: 25. This CDR3 reads CASSGLLPTGRGKCVEQYF. The DNA of the CDR3 is TGTGCCAGCAGCGGCCTCTTACCGACAGGGAGAGGTAAATGCGTGGAGCAGTACTTC.

On this clone: It may be a read error: a sequence one base away is much more abundant. The chain couples TRBV7-3 to TRBJ1-3, with D hard to call. The germline CDR1 and CDR2 sequences are SGHTA and FQGTGA. The CDR3 extends over 13 amino acids. Between the trimmed V and J ends, which lost 0 bases and 4 bases, there was a span of 4 bases. The CDR3 nucleotides read TGTGCCAGCAGCTTAACCCCCGGAAACACCATATATTTT. Its protein is CASSLTPGNTIYF.

The V and J genes are TRBV5-1 and TRBJ2-7; TRBD2 agrees at 8 bases. V dropped 0 bases and J dropped 2; count of bases not matched to a gene: 7. CDR3 length: 16 amino acids. Germline CDR1 and CDR2: SGHRS and YFSETQ. The CDR3 here is CASSLVGGTSPYEQYF. The CDR3 bases are TGCGCCAGCAGCTTGGTGGGCGGGACTAGTCCCTACGAGCAGTACTTC.

This rearrangement joins TRBV7-3 to TRBJ2-7; 7 positions match TRBD1. Germline V CDR1 and CDR2: SGHTA, FQGTGA. The CDR3 consists of 14 residues. V shed 5 bases, J shed 5 bases, and the junction held 9 bases outside the gene matches. The CDR3 sequence is CASSPQTGSHEQYF. The CDR3 DNA is TGTGCCAGCAGCCCACAGACAGGGTCCCACGAGCAGTACTTC.

The rearrangement joins TRBV27 to TRBJ2-1; 8 bases map to TRBD2. V gave up 9 bases and J gave up 6 bases; unmatched junction bases: 13. The CDR3 consists of 15 residues. Germline loops: CDR1 MNHEY, CDR2 SMNVEV (reference sequence). The CDR3 sequence: CARKQGLVHINEQFF. In DNA, the CDR3 is TGTGCCAGAAAACAGGGACTAGTGCACATCAATGAGCAGTTCTTC.

With regard to this clone: This sample also contains other DNA sequences that code for the same CDR3. The CDR3 loop reads CASSSRGNTEAFF. The CDR3 region has the DNA TGTGCCAGCAGTTCTAGAGGGAACACTGAAGCTTTCTTT. This chain links TRBV7-6 with TRBJ1-1; D ambiguous. The CDR3 contains 13 residues. Germline values: CDR1 SGHVS, CDR2 FNYEAQ. Trimming stripped 6 bases from V and 1 base from J, with 9 bases between.

The rearrangement joins TRBV29-1 to TRBJ2-7; 8 bases align to TRBD2. The V and J ends lost 4 bases and 2 bases, in that order; junction bases with no gene match: 7. This CDR3 region has 14 residues. Germline lookup yields CDR1 SQVTM and CDR2 ANQGSEA. CDR3 residues: CSVGDSGSPYEQYF. CDR3 DNA: TGCAGCGTTGGAGACAGCGGGAGTCCCTACGAGCAGTACTTC.

Comments on this clone: One end of the junction fails to match germline, which may point to a read error. The chain employs TRBV2 and TRBJ1-3; tentatively, D is TRBD1 (6 bases). Per the germline V gene, CDR1 is SNHLY and CDR2 is FYNNEI. The CDR3 is 14 residues long. The DNA of the CDR3 is TGTGCCAGCAATGAATGGGGGGCTCCTAACACCATATATTTT. It translates to CASNEWGAPNTIYF. Filled out from reference TRBV2 and TRBJ1-3, the complete variable domain reads EPEVTQTPSHQVTQMGQEVILRCVPISNHLYFYWYRQILGQKVEFLVSFYNNEISEKSEIFDDQFSVERPDGSNFTLKIRSTKLEDSAMYFCASNEWGAPNTIYFGEGSWLTVV.

This clone came up a few times. J is TRBJ1-1 and V is TRBV29-1; 7 bases fit TRBD1. Germline V lookup: CDR1 SQVTM, CDR2 ANQGSEA. The junction had 12 bases not matched to a gene; V was cut back by 0 bases and J by 11 bases. The CDR3 is 14 residues long. The DNA of the CDR3 is TGCAGCGTTGAAGACCCGGACAGGAGAGAAAGGGCTTTCTTT. It specifies CSVEDPDRRERAFF.

The chain combines TRBV7-9 with TRBJ1-3; a possible D gene is TRBD1 (5 bases). The CDR3 has 17 residues. Germline lookup yields CDR1 SEHNR and CDR2 FQNEAQ (reference sequence). Trimming took 5 bases from V and 0 from J, leaving 17 bases between them. The CDR3 here is CASSLDPGRLSGNTIYF. The CDR3 DNA sequence: TGTGCCAGCAGCCTTGACCCGGGACGCCTCTCTGGAAACACCATATATTTT.

The chain couples TRBV28 to TRBJ2-1; TRBD2 agrees at 11 bases. The CDR3 contains 16 residues. The germline V gene encodes CDR1 MDHEN and CDR2 SYDVKM. J gave up 1 base and V 8 bases, and 7 bases lay outside the gene matches. CDR3 DNA: TGTGCCAGCCCACCTAGCGGGAGGACTTCCTACAATGAGCAGTTCTTC. Translation: CASPPSGRTSYNEQFF.

V is TRBV10-3 and J is TRBJ2-7, with a weak D call TRBD1 (5 bases). The CDR3 consists of 11 residues. The ends were cut back, 6 bases at V and 6 bases at J, with 9 bases in the middle. The germline V gene encodes CDR1 ENHRY and CDR2 SYGVKD. The CDR3 is CAISDRSEQYF. The CDR3 DNA follows: TGTGCCATCAGCGACAGAAGCGAGCAGTACTTC.

The chain couples TRBV25-1 to TRBJ2-5, with 13 bases identical to TRBD2. This CDR3 is 15 amino acids long. CDR1 and CDR2 from the germline V gene are MGHDK and SYGVNS. J gave up 4 bases and V 5 bases, and 4 bases lay outside the gene matches. DNA of the CDR3: TGTGCCAGCAGTCTAGGACTAGCGGGAGCAGAGACCCAGTACTTC. It codes for CASSLGLAGAETQYF.

The CDR3 loop is CASTRRAPTFPYEQYF. The CDR3 DNA follows: TGTGCCAGCACCCGTAGAGCGCCCACTTTTCCCTACGAGCAGTACTTC. This chain connects TRBV28 to TRBJ2-7; no clear D. The V gene's germline CDR1 is MDHEN and CDR2 SYDVKM. The CDR3 extends over 16 amino acids. Trimming took off 7 bases at V and 2 bases at J, with 21 bases between the two ends.

CDR3 region: CASTKGQGAEAFF. CDR3 sequence (DNA): TGTGCCAGCACTAAGGGACAGGGAGCTGAAGCTTTCTTT. The chain couples TRBV6-5 to TRBJ1-1, with 9 bases fitting TRBD1. The CDR3 is 13 residues long. Germline lookup yields CDR1 MNHEY and CDR2 SVGAGI. V shed 7 bases and J 6 bases; nucleotides not matched to a gene: 6.

The chain combines TRBV2 with TRBJ1-5; D remains ambiguous. The CDR3 runs to 13 residues. V dropped 7 bases and J dropped 4 bases, with 11 bases sitting between them. Germline CDR1 SNHLY, CDR2 FYNNEI. The chain's CDR3 is CASTLTRNQPQHF. The CDR3 nucleotides are TGTGCCAGCACCTTGACGAGAAATCAGCCCCAGCATTTT.

The V gene is TRBV19, the J gene TRBJ1-5; a possible D gene is TRBD1 (5 bases). V was trimmed by 7 bases and J by 4 bases, leaving 20 bases between them. Germline V CDR1 and CDR2: LNHDA, SQIVND (reference sequence). The CDR3 runs 16 residues. The CDR3 sequence: CASTTIPGNVNQPQHF. Here the CDR3 DNA reads TGTGCCAGTACCACCATCCCAGGGAACGTAAATCAGCCCCAGCATTTT.

The rearrangement uses TRBV2 and TRBJ2-7, with 10 bases that match TRBD2. The CDR3 is 14 residues long. V lost 2 bases, J lost 12 bases, and 10 bases stayed unmatched. The germline V gene encodes CDR1 SNHLY and CDR2 FYNNEI. The CDR3 loop is CASSELGGLAGVYF. The CDR3 DNA reads as TGTGCCAGCAGTGAATTGGGCGGTCTAGCGGGAGTGTACTTC.

CDR3 region: CASSLEGESPLHF. The CDR3 DNA reads as TGTGCCAGCAGCTTGGAGGGGGAGTCACCCCTCCACTTT. V is TRBV7-9 and J is TRBJ1-6; D is possibly TRBD1 (6 bases). The germline V gene encodes CDR1 SEHNR and CDR2 FQNEAQ (reference sequence). This CDR3 is 13 amino acids long. Trimming took 3 bases from V and 10 from J, leaving 10 bases between them.

The CDR3 loop reads CASSLGGTAAYEQYF. CDR3 in DNA: TGTGCCAGCAGTTTAGGGGGGACGGCCGCCTACGAGCAGTACTTC. This chain connects TRBV28 to TRBJ2-7; a weak D match, TRBD2 (6 bases). Deletions cut 2 bases from V and 2 bases from J, with 13 bases between. Germline assignment: CDR1 MDHEN and CDR2 SYDVKM. The CDR3 has 15 amino acids.

The rearrangement links TRBV18 to TRBJ2-2; TRBD1 might be the D (5 bases). Per the germline V gene, CDR1 is KGHSH and CDR2 is LQKENI. Trimming removed 1 base at V and 5 bases at J, with 17 bases between. The CDR3 has 17 amino acids. The CDR3 reads CASSPQRGQGGTGELFF. DNA of the CDR3: TGTGCCAGCTCACCACAGCGAGGTCAGGGCGGTACCGGGGAGCTGTTTTTT.